Listed here are 16 T cell receptor delta chains from one sample, sequenced in a study of gamma-delta T cells after stem cell transplantation. TCRdb fed the RT-PCR reads into CATT to redo clone calling. Of more than 1,300 delta-chain clones in the sample, about half were seen once. What was sequenced was gamma-delta T cells. The source is a human donor. It is not recorded whose cells these are; they may come from a transplant donor.

This clone was counted between two and nine times. A much bigger clone sits one base away, suggesting this may be a read error. The chain recombines TRDV2 with TRDJ1; possible D gene TRDD3, 6 bases. The CDR3 totals 17 residues. Trimming removed 4 bases at V and 0 bases at J, with 20 bases between. The germline CDR1 and CDR2 sequences are GEAIGNYY and EKD. DNA of the CDR3: TGTGCCTGTGATCCTCCCACTGGGAAGAATTACACCGATAAACTCATCTTT. Protein sequence: CACDPPTGKNYTDKLIF.

To note about this clone: A far larger clone is one nucleotide away, so this likely arose from a read error. Other DNA variants within this sample encode the same CDR3. This sequence joins TRDV1 and TRDJ1; 9 bases fit TRDD3. V was clipped by 3 bases and J by 0 bases; unmatched bases: 29. Looked up from germline, CDR1 is TSWWSYY and CDR2 is QGS. The CDR3 sequence is 24 residues long. Written as DNA, the CDR3 is TGTGCTCTTGGGGACTTCCCTACGAACATACCTATACTGGGGGAGATCAGGTACACCGATAAACTCATCTTT. Amino acid sequence: CALGDFPTNIPILGEIRYTDKLIF.

This clone was picked up one time. A read error likely explains this, since a far larger clone differs by one base. Within the sample, other DNA sequences also encode this same CDR3. This sequence joins TRDV1 and TRDJ1; 10 positions agree with TRDD3. The CDR3 is 19 residues long. CDR1 is TSWWSYY and CDR2 is QGS in the germline V gene. The V and J ends lost 4 bases and 0 bases, in that order; junction bases with no gene match: 14. CDR3 in amino acids: CALGARPDYWGIYTDKLIF. CDR3 in DNA: TGTGCTCTTGGGGCCCGCCCCGACTACTGGGGGATTTACACCGATAAACTCATCTTT.

By share, this clone ranks as medium-sized. Other DNA sequences in the same sample also yield this CDR3. The V gene is TRDV1, the J gene TRDJ1; D not resolved. The CDR3 has 15 residues. Germline CDR1 and CDR2: TSWWSYY and QGS. V lost 7 bases to trimming and J lost 1 base, with 16 bases between them. DNA of the CDR3: TGTGCTCTTGCCGACGGGCAGGGCCCCACCGATAAACTCATCTTT. Its translation is CALADGQGPTDKLIF.

The chain has TRDV2 and TRDJ1, with TRDD3 matching over 11 bases. Germline V gives CDR1 GEAIGNYY, CDR2 EKD. V was pared by 0 bases and J by 3 bases, with 5 bases of the junction left unmatched. This CDR3 is built from 16 residues. As DNA, the CDR3 is TGTGCCTGTGACACCCTACTGGGGGATAGCTCCGATAAACTCATCTTT. It encodes CACDTLLGDSSDKLIF.

This clone was recorded only once. For this DNA, TCRdb reports the protein of a much larger clone, which diverges at residue 3, most likely from a read error; the protein presented here is translated directly from the DNA. The chain uses TRDV1 and TRDJ4, with D maybe TRDD3 (8 bases). CDR3 length: 17 residues. CDR1 is TSWWSYY and CDR2 is QGS in the germline V gene. CDR3 nucleotides: TGTGCTTTTGGGGGCAGCCTTCCTCGGGGATACTACAGACCCCTGATCTTT. This sequence encodes CAFGGSLPRGYYRPLIF.

A word on this clone: Only one base separates this from a far larger clonotype, so it likely reflects a read error. The gene calls are TRDV2 and TRDJ1; a weak D match, TRDD3 (6 bases). CDR1 and CDR2 (germline): GEAIGNYY, EKD. The CDR3 contains 15 residues. The germline V and J ends were trimmed by 0 bases and 7 bases, with 17 bases remaining between them. The CDR3 protein is CACDTQTGFRGKLIF. As DNA, the CDR3 is TGTGCCTGTGACACCCAGACTGGGTTCAGGGGTAAACTCATCTTT.

For this clone: This sequence is one base from a far larger clone and is likely a read error. Other DNA sequences within the sample encode an identical CDR3. The gene calls are TRDV3 and TRDJ1; D perhaps matches TRDD3 (5 bases). Trimming removed 5 bases from V and 1 base from J, with 23 bases in between. This CDR3 is 16 amino acids long. The germline V gene has CDR1 TVYSNPD and CDR2 GDNSRS (reference sequence). This CDR3 is CALATYGSGFTDKLIF. The CDR3 DNA sequence: TGTGCCCTCGCAACGTATGGATCGGGATTCACCGATAAACTCATCTTT.

Points on this clone: A much larger clone lies one base from this, so it may be a read error. The V call is TRDV1, the J call TRDJ1; TRDD3 matches at 10 bases. This CDR3 is 23 amino acids long. The junction had 28 bases not matched to a gene; V was cut back by 3 bases and J by 3 bases. CDR1 is TSWWSYY and CDR2 is QGS in the germline V gene. The CDR3: CALGDPRSSSNYWGIQYADKLIF. The DNA for the CDR3 is TGTGCTCTTGGGGATCCCCGTTCTTCCTCCAACTACTGGGGGATCCAGTACGCCGATAAACTCATCTTT.

The chain recombines TRDV2 with TRDJ1; TRDD3 might be the D (6 bases). CDR1 GEAIGNYY and CDR2 EKD come from the germline V gene. V lost 0 bases, J lost 0 bases, and 19 bases lay in between. This CDR3 has 18 amino acids. This CDR3 is CACDTVKGLGKYTDKLIF. CDR3 coding DNA: TGTGCCTGTGACACCGTCAAGGGCCTGGGGAAGTACACCGATAAACTCATCTTT.

V and J are TRAV38-2/DV8 and TRDJ1; D is uncertain. The CDR3 totals 18 residues. The germline V and J ends were trimmed by 0 bases and 0 bases, with 18 bases remaining between them. CDR1 TSESDYY and CDR2 QEAYKQQN come from the germline V gene. CDR3 nucleotides: TGTGCTTATAGGAGCGATGCCACGGACCCCCCGTACACCGATAAACTCATCTTT. Residues: CAYRSDATDPPYTDKLIF.

In this sample, this clone is large (0.1 to 1%). The chain links TRDV2 to TRDJ1; 10 bases are shared with TRDD3. CDR3 length: 20 amino acids. Germline V gene lookup returns CDR1 GEAIGNYY and CDR2 EKD. V shed 3 bases, J shed 1 base, and the junction held 19 bases outside the gene matches. This chain's CDR3 is CACDRQSAGGYAALTDKLIF. The CDR3 DNA reads TGTGCCTGTGACCGACAGAGTGCAGGGGGATACGCGGCCCTCACCGATAAACTCATCTTT.

As concerns this clone: This sequence is one base from a far larger clone and is likely a read error. The chain carries TRDV3 and TRDJ1, with D possibly matching TRDD3 (6 bases). V was cut by 3 bases and J by 2 bases, with 19 bases left in between. CDR1 TVYSNPD and CDR2 GDNSRS come from the germline V gene (reference sequence). There are 15 residues in the CDR3. CDR3 sequence: CAFLVGMGGTDKLIF. The CDR3 DNA sequence: TGTGCCTTCTTGGTCGGGATGGGGGGTACCGATAAACTCATCTTT.

In regard to this clone: One end of the junction does not line up with germline, which may come from a read error. The same CDR3 is also encoded by other DNA sequences in this sample. V and J are TRDV3 and TRDJ1, with D perhaps TRDD2 or TRDD3 (8 bases each). The CDR3 spans 19 residues. Germline assignment: CDR1 TVYSNPD and CDR2 GDNSRS (reference sequence). The CDR3 here is CAFNLPINWGLKNTDKLIF. For the CDR3, the DNA is TGTGCCTTTAACCTTCCTATTAACTGGGGGTTAAAAAACACTGATAAACTCATCTTT.

This clone is labeled large. Within the sample, other DNA sequences also encode this same CDR3. J is TRDJ1 and V is TRDV2, with 9 positions matching TRDD3. Unmatched junction bases numbered 5, after V lost 1 base and J lost 3 bases. CDR3 length equals 15 residues. Germline loops: CDR1 GEAIGNYY, CDR2 EKD. Here the CDR3 reads CACDTLGDPADKLIF. The DNA of the CDR3 is TGTGCCTGTGACACGCTGGGGGATCCGGCCGATAAACTCATCTTT.

V gene TRDV1 combines with J gene TRDJ1, with TRDD3 matching over 10 bases. The junction had 21 bases not matched to a gene; V was cut back by 5 bases and J by 0 bases. The CDR3 is 21 residues long. Germline CDR1 is TSWWSYY and CDR2 is QGS. The DNA of the CDR3 is TGTGCTCTTGGGCCTCCTTCCTATTACTGGGGGATTCCCCACTACACCGATAAACTCATCTTT. It is translated as CALGPPSYYWGIPHYTDKLIF.